The entry that follows covers one T cell receptor beta chain sequence. Its cognate antigen is unknown. This CDR3 is 14 amino acids long. Trimming cost V 5 bases and J 7 bases; bases outside gene matches: 7. CDR1 and CDR2 (germline): SGHVS, FQNEAQ. Produced via immunoSEQ multiplex PCR; TCRdb's table is partial and in-frame only. Among around 92,000 clones listed, 80% to 90% were seen once. The sample belongs to a study of T cell responses to AZD1222 COVID-19 vaccine. Study-wide results and limits: Unmutated variant regions are reportedly the target of nearly half of TCRs that are spike-specific. Across spike, vaccine-associated CD4 TCRs were found, dominant at 160-218 and 743-854. Donors were mostly white British, more females; clonal diversity possibly underestimated.

This receptor was identified in an adult in good health. J is TRBJ2-2 and V is TRBV7-8, with 7 bases fitting TRBD1. The specimen comprised peripheral blood, sampled on day 0 of AZD1222 vaccination. The CDR3: CASSPNRGSGELFF. In DNA, the CDR3 is TGTGCCAGCAGCCCTAACAGGGGTAGCGGGGAGCTGTTTTTT.